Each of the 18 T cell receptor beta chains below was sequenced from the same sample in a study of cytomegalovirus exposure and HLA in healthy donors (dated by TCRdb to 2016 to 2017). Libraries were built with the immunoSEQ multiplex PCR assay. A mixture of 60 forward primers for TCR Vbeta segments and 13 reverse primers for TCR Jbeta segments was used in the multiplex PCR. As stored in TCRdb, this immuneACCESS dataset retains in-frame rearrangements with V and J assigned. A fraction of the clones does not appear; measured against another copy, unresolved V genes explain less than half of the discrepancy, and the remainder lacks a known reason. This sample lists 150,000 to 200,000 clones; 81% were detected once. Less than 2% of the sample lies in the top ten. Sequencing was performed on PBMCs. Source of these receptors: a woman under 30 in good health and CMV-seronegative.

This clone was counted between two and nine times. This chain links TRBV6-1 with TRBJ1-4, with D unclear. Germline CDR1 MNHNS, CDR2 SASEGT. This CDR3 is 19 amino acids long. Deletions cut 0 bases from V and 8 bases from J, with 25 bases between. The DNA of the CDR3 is TGTGCCAGCAGTGAAGCCTCCGGGATCTTCTCTCTCGGTGGCGAAAAACTGTTTTTT. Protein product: CASSEASGIFSLGGEKLFF.

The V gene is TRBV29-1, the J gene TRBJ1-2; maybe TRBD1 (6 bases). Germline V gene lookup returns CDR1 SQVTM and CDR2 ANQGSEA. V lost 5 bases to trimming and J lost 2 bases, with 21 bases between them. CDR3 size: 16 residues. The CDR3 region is CSVPTLTGTYNYGYTF. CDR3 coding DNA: TGCAGCGTTCCCACCCTAACCGGGACATACAACTATGGCTACACCTTC.

The CDR3 region has the DNA TGTGCCAGCAGCCAAGATTTCGGACAGGTCCCCTACGAGCAGTACTTC. Encoded protein: CASSQDFGQVPYEQYF. The J gene is TRBJ2-7, the V gene TRBV14; 7 bases map to TRBD1. Trimming took 0 bases from V and 2 from J; bases not matched to a gene: 7. The CDR3 length is 16 residues. Germline CDR1 is SGHDN and CDR2 is FVKESK. The full variable domain, with the rest looked up from reference TRBV14 and TRBJ2-7, is EAGVTQFPSHSVIEKGQTVTLRCDPISGHDNLYWYRRVMGKEIKFLLHFVKESKQDESGMPNNRFLAERTGGTYSTLKVQPAELEDSGVYFCASSQDFGQVPYEQYFGPGTRLTVT.

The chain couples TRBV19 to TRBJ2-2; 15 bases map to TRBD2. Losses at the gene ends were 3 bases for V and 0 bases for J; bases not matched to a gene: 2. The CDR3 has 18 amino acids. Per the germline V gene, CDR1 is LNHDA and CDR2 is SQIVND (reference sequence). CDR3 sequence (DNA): TGTGCCAGTAGTATCCGGACTAGCGGGAGGGCGAACACCGGGGAGCTGTTTTTT. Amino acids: CASSIRTSGRANTGELFF.

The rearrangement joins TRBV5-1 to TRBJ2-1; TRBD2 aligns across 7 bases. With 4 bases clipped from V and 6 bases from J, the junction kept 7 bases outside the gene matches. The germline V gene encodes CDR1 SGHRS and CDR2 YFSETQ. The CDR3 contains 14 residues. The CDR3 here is CASSTGLVCNEQFF. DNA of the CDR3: TGCGCCAGCAGCACAGGACTAGTCTGCAATGAGCAGTTCTTC.

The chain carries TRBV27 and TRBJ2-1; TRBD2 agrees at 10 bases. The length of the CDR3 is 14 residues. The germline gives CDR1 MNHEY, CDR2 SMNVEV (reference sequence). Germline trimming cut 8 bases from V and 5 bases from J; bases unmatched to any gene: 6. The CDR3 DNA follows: TGTGCCAGCGCGAGCGGGAGGGCCAACAATGAGCAGTTCTTC. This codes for CASASGRANNEQFF.

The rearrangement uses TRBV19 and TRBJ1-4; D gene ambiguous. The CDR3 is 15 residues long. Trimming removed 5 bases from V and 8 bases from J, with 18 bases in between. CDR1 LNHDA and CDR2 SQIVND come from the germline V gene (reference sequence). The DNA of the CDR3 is TGTGCCAGTAGTGGCATCGGACTCGGGGAGGAAAAACTGTTTTTT. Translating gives CASSGIGLGEEKLFF.

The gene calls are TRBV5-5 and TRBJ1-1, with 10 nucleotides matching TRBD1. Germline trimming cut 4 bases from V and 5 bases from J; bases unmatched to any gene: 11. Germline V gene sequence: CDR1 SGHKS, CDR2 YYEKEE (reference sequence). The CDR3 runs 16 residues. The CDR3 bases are TGTGCCAGCAGCAGACAGGGGGCGGACATAAAAACTGAAGCTTTCTTT. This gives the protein CASSRQGADIKTEAFF.

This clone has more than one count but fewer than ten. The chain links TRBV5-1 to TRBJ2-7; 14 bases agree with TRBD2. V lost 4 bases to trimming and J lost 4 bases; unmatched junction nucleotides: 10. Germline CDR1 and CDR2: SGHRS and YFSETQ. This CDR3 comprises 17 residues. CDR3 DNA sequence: TGCGCCAGCAGCCCTCCAAAAGGACTAGCGGGAGGTTACGAGCAGTACTTC. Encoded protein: CASSPPKGLAGGYEQYF.

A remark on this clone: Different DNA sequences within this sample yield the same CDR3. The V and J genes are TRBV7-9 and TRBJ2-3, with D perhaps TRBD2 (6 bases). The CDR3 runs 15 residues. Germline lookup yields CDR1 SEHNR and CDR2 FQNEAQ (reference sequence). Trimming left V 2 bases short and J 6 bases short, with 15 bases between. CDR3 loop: CASSLPLREADTQYF. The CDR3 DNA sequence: TGTGCCAGCAGCTTACCCTTGAGGGAGGCGGATACGCAGTATTTT.

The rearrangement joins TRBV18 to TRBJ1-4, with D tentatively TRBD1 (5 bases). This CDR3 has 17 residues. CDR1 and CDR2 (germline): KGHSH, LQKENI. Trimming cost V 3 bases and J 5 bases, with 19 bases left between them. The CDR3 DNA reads TGTGCCAGCTCACCCGCCGGGACTGACGTCGGGAATGAAAAACTGTTTTTT. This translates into CASSPAGTDVGNEKLFF.

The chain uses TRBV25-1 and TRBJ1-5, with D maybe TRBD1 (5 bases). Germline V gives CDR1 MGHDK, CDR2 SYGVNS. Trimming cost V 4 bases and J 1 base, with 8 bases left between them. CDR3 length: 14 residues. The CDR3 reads CASSAQGSNQPQHF. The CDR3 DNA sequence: TGTGCCAGCAGTGCCCAGGGCAGCAATCAGCCCCAGCATTTT.

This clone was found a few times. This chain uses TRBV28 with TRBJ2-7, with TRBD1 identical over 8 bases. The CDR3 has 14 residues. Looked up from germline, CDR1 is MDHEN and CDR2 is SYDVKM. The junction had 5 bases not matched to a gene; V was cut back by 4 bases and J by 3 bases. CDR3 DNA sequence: TGTGCCAGCAGTTCTCCGGGACAGGACTACGAGCAGTACTTC. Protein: CASSSPGQDYEQYF.

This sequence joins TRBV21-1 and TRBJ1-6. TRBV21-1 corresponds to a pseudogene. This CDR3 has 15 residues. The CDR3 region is CASSKVSGGGSPLHF. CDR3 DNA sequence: TGTGCCAGCAGCAAAGTATCGGGGGGAGGGTCACCCCTCCACTTT.

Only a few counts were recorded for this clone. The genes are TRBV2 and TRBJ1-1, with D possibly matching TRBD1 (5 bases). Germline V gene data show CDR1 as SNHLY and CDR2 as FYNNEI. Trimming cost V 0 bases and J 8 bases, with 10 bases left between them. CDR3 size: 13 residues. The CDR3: CASSEAPGKEAFF. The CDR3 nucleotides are TGTGCCAGCAGTGAAGCTCCAGGGAAGGAAGCTTTCTTT.

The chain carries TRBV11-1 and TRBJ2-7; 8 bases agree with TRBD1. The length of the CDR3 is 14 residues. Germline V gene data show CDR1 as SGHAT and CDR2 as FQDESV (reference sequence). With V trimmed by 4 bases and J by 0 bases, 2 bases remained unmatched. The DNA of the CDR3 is TGTGCCAGCAGCTCGACAGGGGTCTCCTACGAGCAGTACTTC. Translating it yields CASSSTGVSYEQYF.

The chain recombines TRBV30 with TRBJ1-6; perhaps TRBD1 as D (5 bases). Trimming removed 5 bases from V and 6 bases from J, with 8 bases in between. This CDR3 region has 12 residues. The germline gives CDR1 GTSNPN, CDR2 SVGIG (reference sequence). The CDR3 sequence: CAWETVNSPLHF. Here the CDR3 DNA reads TGTGCCTGGGAGACAGTTAATTCACCCCTCCACTTT.

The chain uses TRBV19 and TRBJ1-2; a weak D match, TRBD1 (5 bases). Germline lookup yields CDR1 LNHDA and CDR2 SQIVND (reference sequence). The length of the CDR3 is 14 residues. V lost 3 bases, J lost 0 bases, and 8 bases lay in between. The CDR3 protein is CASSMTVANYGYTF. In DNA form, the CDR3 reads TGTGCCAGTAGTATGACAGTAGCTAACTATGGCTACACCTTC.